Sequencing of this TCR beta chain was carried out in a study of blood T cell repertoires in COVID-19. Whole-study context: Sites across the United States, Italy and Spain contributed samples from acute and convalescent COVID-19. The cDNA or gDNA used as material had been derived from T cells, B-cell-depleted T cells, or PBMCs.

Germline trimming cut 3 bases from V and 5 bases from J; bases unmatched to any gene: 3. The germline V gene has CDR1 SGHNT and CDR2 YYREEE (reference sequence). This CDR3 comprises 14 residues. Authors' processing steps: For nucleated cells, counts were estimated from reference gene primer amplification. Profiled with immunoSEQ multiplex PCR; TCRdb holds only in-frame clones, not every one. V and J calls and clone size come straight from that table; D and trimming were deduced from the DNA. Among approximately 190,000 clones listed, about four fifths were seen once. The genes are TRBV5-4 and TRBJ2-3; the match to TRBD1 covers 10 bases. The sequencing input was peripheral blood. This receptor was identified in a woman aged 40-49 years with acute or convalescent COVID-19. The CDR3 spells CASSYGTGVDTQYF. The DNA for the CDR3 is TGTGCCAGCAGCTACGGGACAGGGGTAGATACGCAGTATTTT.